These T cell receptor beta chains were read from a single sample in a study of T cell responses to AZD1222 COVID-19 vaccine. The method was immunoSEQ multiplex PCR; TCRdb's version includes in-frame clones alone and lacks a portion of them. The table records some 180,000 clones, approximately 91% of them present only once. Sequencing was performed on peripheral blood, taken 28 days after the second AZD1222 dose. The receptors here all came from an adult who received the AZD1222 COVID-19 vaccine. CDR3s include the opening cysteine and the closing phenylalanine or tryptophan. D genes are given only for firm matches. Rows give clone size only sometimes, using once, few, many, or a class for an expanded clone.

d_call clone_size j_call v_call cdr3_nt cdr3_aa
. . TRBJ1-1 TRBV7-8 TGTGCCAGCAGCTTAGCACCCCCGGCTCGGGCTGAAGCTTTCTTT CASSLAPPARAEAFF
TRBD2 . TRBJ2-3 TRBV19 TGTGCCAGTACCATGGGACTAGCGGGACCTAGCACAGATACGCAGTATTTT CASTMGLAGPSTDTQYF
TRBD1 . TRBJ2-7 TRBV30 TGTGCCTGGGGGGGACAGACCTACGAGCAGTACTTC CAWGGQTYEQYF
. once TRBJ1-2 TRBV7-2 TGTGCCAGCAGCTCCGCCACAGGGATGGGGCGAAACTATGGCTACACCTTC CASSSATGMGRNYGYTF
TRBD2 once TRBJ2-1 TRBV7-9 TGTGCCAGCAGCTTGTTTTGGACTAGCGGGATTTCGGGCAATGAGCAGTTCTTC CASSLFWTSGISGNEQFF
TRBD1 once TRBJ1-2 TRBV6-2/TRBV6-3 TGTGCCAGCAGTTCGACAGGGGGGAACTATGGCTACACCTTC CASSSTGGNYGYTF
. . TRBJ1-2 TRBV30 TGTGCCTGGAGTGTCGCGGGGTATGGCTACACCTTC CAWSVAGYGYTF
TRBD1 . TRBJ2-7 TRBV19 TGTGCCAGTAGACCCAGCGGGACAGGGGCCTACGAGCAGTACTTC CASRPSGTGAYEQYF
. . TRBJ1-6 TRBV21-1 TGTGCCAGCAGCATCCCGGGACTCGGGAGTAATTCACCCCTCCACTTT CASSIPGLGSNSPLHF
. . TRBJ1-5 TRBV14 TGTGCCAGCAGCCAAGTAGGGAAGCCCCAGCATTTT CASSQVGKPQHF
TRBD2 . TRBJ2-7 TRBV7-9 TGTGCCAGCAGCTTAGTAGCGGGAGGGTCCTACGAGCAGTACTTC CASSLVAGGSYEQYF
. . TRBJ2-2 TRBV19 TGTGCCAGTAGTATAGACCCGGCTTCGAACACCGGGGAGCTGTTTTTT CASSIDPASNTGELFF
. . TRBJ1-2 TRBV11-2 TGTGCCAGCAGTCTCTCAGGGAACCCAGGCTACACCTTC CASSLSGNPGYTF
TRBD1 . TRBJ2-5 TRBV29-1 TGCAGCGTTCCTTACCTGATTCCAGGGGGCAGACGGGAGACCCAGTACTTC CSVPYLIPGGRRETQYF
. once TRBJ1-1 TRBV4-1 TGCGCCAGCACCTACCTAGTGAAGAACACTGAAGCTTTCTTT CASTYLVKNTEAFF
. once TRBJ2-7 TRBV20-1 TGCAGTGCTAGTCATGACAGGGAGGGCTACGAGCAGTACTTC CSASHDREGYEQYF
TRBD2 few TRBJ2-1 TRBV5-1 TGCGCCAGCAGCCCACGGACTAGCGGGGAGGGGTCCTACAATGAGCAGTTCTTC CASSPRTSGEGSYNEQFF
. once TRBJ1-2 TRBV5-1 TGCGCCAGCAGCTTCATTGGAGGGTCGGATGGCTACACCTTC CASSFIGGSDGYTF
. few TRBJ1-2 TRBV29-1 TGCAGCGTGGCCACAGGGAGCCCCCAATATGGCTACACCTTC CSVATGSPQYGYTF
TRBD2 . TRBJ2-3 TRBV20-1 TGCAGTGCTAGTAGCGGGAGGGGACAACCACAGGATACGCAGTATTTT CSASSGRGQPQDTQYF
TRBD1 . TRBJ1-1 TRBV29-1 TGCAGCGCGGACAGGGGGCCTATGAACACTGAAGCTTTCTTT CSADRGPMNTEAFF
TRBD2 . TRBJ2-5 TRBV19 TGTGCCAGTAGTATACTGGCTAGCGGGGCGAAACAAGAGACCCAGTACTTC CASSILASGAKQETQYF
TRBD1 once TRBJ2-6 TRBV19 TGTGCCAGTAGTCCCAGACAGGGCCTCCCTGGGGCCAACGTCCTGACTTTC CASSPRQGLPGANVLTF
. once TRBJ1-1 TRBV29-1 TGCAGCGTTTCAAAGGCCCTGGGGACTGAAGCTTTCTTT CSVSKALGTEAFF
. . TRBJ2-7 TRBV19 TGTGCCACCAGGGACGCCTACGAGCAGTACTTC CATRDAYEQYF
TRBD1 . TRBJ1-2 TRBV9 TGTGCCAGCAGCCCCTCGCCGGACAGGGTTGATGGCTACACCTTC CASSPSPDRVDGYTF
TRBD1 . TRBJ2-7 TRBV28 TGTGCCAGCAGTTTCTCACCGATCCAGGGGGCGAGAAACGAGCAGTACTTC CASSFSPIQGARNEQYF
. once TRBJ2-7 TRBV2 TGTGCCAGCAGTGAGCGGGCCGGAGGACGGCAGTACTTC CASSERAGGRQYF
. . TRBJ1-5 TRBV7-2 TGTGCCAGCAGCTTCGGGGTGGGCCAGCCCCAGCATTTT CASSFGVGQPQHF
. . TRBJ1-4 TRBV9 TGTGCCAGCAGCGTAGGGGTAAATGAAAAACTGTTTTTT CASSVGVNEKLFF
. . TRBJ1-2 TRBV7-3 TGTGCCAGCAGCATCCACCAGGACAGTGGCTACACCTTC CASSIHQDSGYTF
. . TRBJ1-4 TRBV4-3 TGCGCCAGCAGCCAACGGCTGCCTAATGAAAAACTGTTTTTT CASSQRLPNEKLFF
. . TRBJ1-1 TRBV6-2/TRBV6-3 TGTGCCAGCAGTTATTTAGGATCGAACACTGAAGCTTTCTTT CASSYLGSNTEAFF
. once TRBJ2-7 TRBV27 TGTGCCAGCAGTTTCAACACAGGTGCGATCCCCTACGAGCAGTACTTC CASSFNTGAIPYEQYF
. . TRBJ1-1 TRBV7-3 TGTGCCAGCAGCTTCGGGCAGGGAGGGACAACTGAAGCTTTCTTT CASSFGQGGTTEAFF
. . TRBJ1-1 TRBV12-3/TRBV12-4 TGTGCCAGCGGAGTAGCGCACACTGAAGCTTTCTTT CASGVAHTEAFF
TRBD1 . TRBJ1-5 TRBV7-9 TGTGCCAGCAGCCCCGGACAGGGAGGAGTCGGTCAGCCCCAGCATTTT CASSPGQGGVGQPQHF
TRBD1 . TRBJ1-1 TRBV6-5 TGTGCCAGCAGTTACAGGGACAGGGCAATGAACACTGAAGCTTTCTTT CASSYRDRAMNTEAFF
. . TRBJ1-3 TRBV10-3 TGTGCCATCGGGGGAGTAATTTCTGGAAACACCATATATTTT CAIGGVISGNTIYF